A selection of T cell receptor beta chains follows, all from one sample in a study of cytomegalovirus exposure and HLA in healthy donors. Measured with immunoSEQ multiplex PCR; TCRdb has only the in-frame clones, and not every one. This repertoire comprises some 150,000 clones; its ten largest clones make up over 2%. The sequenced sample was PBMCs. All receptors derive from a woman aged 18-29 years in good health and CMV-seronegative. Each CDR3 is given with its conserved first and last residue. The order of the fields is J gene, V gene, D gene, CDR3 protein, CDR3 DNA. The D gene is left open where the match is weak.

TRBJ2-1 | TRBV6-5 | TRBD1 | CATSGTGGNEQFF | TGTGCCACCTCCGGGACAGGGGGCAATGAGCAGTTCTTC
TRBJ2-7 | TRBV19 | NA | CASSTSGTRPYEQYF | TGTGCCAGTAGTACCTCCGGGACAAGGCCTTACGAGCAGTACTTC
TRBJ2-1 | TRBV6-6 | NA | CASRDSSYNEQFF | TGTGCCAGCAGGGACAGCTCCTACAATGAGCAGTTCTTC
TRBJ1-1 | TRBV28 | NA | CASSLDRNTEAFF | TGTGCCAGCAGTTTAGACAGGAACACTGAAGCTTTCTTT
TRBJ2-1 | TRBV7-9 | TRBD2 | CASSLVLAEYNEQFF | TGTGCCAGCAGCTTAGTACTAGCGGAATACAATGAGCAGTTCTTC
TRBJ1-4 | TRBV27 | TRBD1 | CASRVTGTYGKLFF | TGTGCCAGCAGGGTGACAGGGACTTACGGAAAACTGTTTTTT
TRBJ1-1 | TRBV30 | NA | CAWSVLNTEAFF | TGTGCCTGGAGTGTTCTTAACACTGAAGCTTTCTTT
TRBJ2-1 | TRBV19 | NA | CASSMAGSSYNEQFF | TGTGCCAGTAGTATGGCCGGGAGCTCCTACAATGAGCAGTTCTTC
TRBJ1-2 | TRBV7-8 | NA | CASSLIDRMFGYTF | TGTGCCAGCAGCTTAATTGACAGAATGTTTGGCTACACCTTC
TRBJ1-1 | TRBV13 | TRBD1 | CASSLGTGGYTEAFF | TGTGCCAGCAGCTTAGGCACAGGGGGGTACACTGAAGCTTTCTTT
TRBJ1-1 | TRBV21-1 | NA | CASPRGRSF | TGTGCCAGCCCTAGGGGCAGGTCCTTT
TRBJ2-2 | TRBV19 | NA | CASSFRRRVTSGELFF | TGTGCCAGTAGCTTCAGGCGGAGGGTCACGTCCGGGGAGCTGTTTTTT
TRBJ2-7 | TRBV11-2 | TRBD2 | CASSTGLAGYEQYF | TGTGCCAGCAGCACAGGACTAGCTGGCTACGAGCAGTACTTC
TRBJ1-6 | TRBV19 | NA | CASSNPRQALNSPLHF | TGTGCCAGTAGTAACCCACGACAGGCCCTGAATTCACCCCTCCACTTT
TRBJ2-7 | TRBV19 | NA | CASSIDGVPYEQYF | TGTGCCAGTAGTATAGACGGGGTGCCCTACGAGCAGTACTTC
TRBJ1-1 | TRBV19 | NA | CASSITGDTEAFF | TGTGCCAGTAGTATCACGGGGGACACTGAAGCTTTCTTT
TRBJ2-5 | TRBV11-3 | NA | CASSLRDTQETQYF | TGTGCCAGCAGCCTGAGGGACACACAAGAGACCCAGTACTTC
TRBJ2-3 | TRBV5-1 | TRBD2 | CASSPTSGSTDTQYF | TGCGCCAGCAGCCCAACTAGCGGGAGCACAGATACGCAGTATTTT
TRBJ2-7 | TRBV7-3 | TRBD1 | CASSGQGAGEQYF | TGTGCCAGCAGCGGACAGGGGGCGGGAGAGCAGTACTTC
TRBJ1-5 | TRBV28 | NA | CASSWSGLGNQPQHF | TGTGCCAGCAGTTGGTCAGGGTTGGGCAATCAGCCCCAGCATTTT
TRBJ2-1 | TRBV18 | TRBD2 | CASSPEISGTLRNEQFF | TGTGCCAGCTCACCAGAAATTAGCGGGACCCTTAGAAATGAGCAGTTCTTC
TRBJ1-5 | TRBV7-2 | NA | CASTEFYSNQPQHF | TGTGCCAGCACCGAGTTTTATAGCAATCAGCCCCAGCATTTT
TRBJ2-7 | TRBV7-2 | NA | CASSLVIGGTYEQYF | TGTGCCAGCAGCTTAGTTATTGGCGGGACCTACGAGCAGTACTTC
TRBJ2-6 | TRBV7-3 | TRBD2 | CASSSGLAGDGANVLTF | TGTGCCAGCAGCTCGGGACTAGCGGGAGACGGGGCCAACGTCCTGACTTTC
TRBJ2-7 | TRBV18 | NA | CASSPGLGGASYEQYF | TGTGCCAGCTCACCCGGTCTAGGAGGGGCTTCCTACGAGCAGTACTTC
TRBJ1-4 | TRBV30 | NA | CAWRGDATNEKLFF | TGTGCCTGGAGAGGAGATGCAACTAATGAAAAACTGTTTTTT
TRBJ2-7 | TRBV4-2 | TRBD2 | CASSQLAGGPGEQYF | TGTGCCAGCAGCCAACTAGCGGGAGGGCCGGGGGAGCAGTACTTC
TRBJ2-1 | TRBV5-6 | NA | CASSPVRQRTAASGQFF | TGTGCCAGCAGCCCGGTCCGGCAAAGGACAGCCGCTTCGGGGCAGTTCTTC
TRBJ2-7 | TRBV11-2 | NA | CASSLGVYEQYF | TGTGCCAGCAGCTTGGGAGTATACGAGCAGTACTTC
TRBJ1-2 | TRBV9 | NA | CASSVDGRADYGYTF | TGTGCCAGCAGCGTAGACGGCAGGGCAGACTATGGCTACACCTTC
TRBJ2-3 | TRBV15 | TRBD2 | CATSNGLAGGPTDTQYF | TGTGCCACCAGCAACGGACTAGCGGGAGGGCCAACAGATACGCAGTATTTT
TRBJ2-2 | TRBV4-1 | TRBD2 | CASSRRDVGERGTGELFF | TGCGCCAGCAGCAGACGAGATGTAGGGGAGCGGGGCACCGGGGAGCTGTTTTTT